This T cell receptor beta chain was documented in a study of T cell responses to AZD1222 COVID-19 vaccine. Study overall: Second-dose recipients at about 4 or about 12 weeks were treated as one pooled group.

As regards this clone: The target antigen is unknown.

Study results and limitations: The study sampled repertoires only after the peak T cell response. Unmutated regions of variants are reportedly targeted by nearly half of spike-specific TCRs. Clonal diversity was possibly underestimated, and white British individuals and females predominated among donors.

Using immunoSEQ multiplex PCR, the repertoire was profiled, and TCRdb retains in-frame clones only, with some absent. The table has about 120,000 clones, 75% to 90% seen once. V was clipped by 0 bases and J by 4 bases, with 20 bases between them. Per the germline V gene, CDR1 is LNHNV and CDR2 is YYDKDF (reference sequence). This CDR3 is 18 amino acids long. This rearrangement joins TRBV15 to TRBJ2-3, with a possible D match to TRBD1 (5 bases). The receptor comes from an adult in good health. Material: peripheral blood, obtained on day 0 of AZD1222 vaccination. CDR3 sequence: CATSRDPGRGLKPDTQYF. Written as DNA, the CDR3 is TGTGCCACCAGCAGAGACCCCGGAAGGGGCCTTAAGCCAGATACGCAGTATTTT.